In its sample, the clone carrying this TCR beta chain was seen many times. These data come from a study of CD8 T cells in ankylosing spondylitis. V lost 5 bases and J 1 base, leaving 15 bases between the germline ends. The CDR3 has 16 amino acids. CDR1 is SGHTA and CDR2 is FQGNSA in the germline V gene. TCRdb redid the calling of the 5' RACE reads with MiXCR, one entry per CDR3 protein. Of 250,000 to 400,000 distinct CDR3 sequences listed, roughly 12% are singletons. Sequenced: blood, either unsorted or a sorted T cell fraction (not recorded which). This clonotype originated in a female donor with ankylosing spondylitis or in good health (not recorded which). The J gene is TRBJ1-3, the V gene TRBV7-2; D is undetermined. This CDR3 reads CASSPQGRLSGNTIYF. In DNA form, the CDR3 reads TGTGCCAGCAGCCCCCAAGGCAGGCTTTCTGGAAACACCATATATTTT.